A selection of T cell receptor beta chains follows, all from one sample in a study of blood T cell repertoires in COVID-19. Only in-frame clones appear in the TCRdb table, and some are missing; sequencing was by immunoSEQ multiplex PCR. The sample yields around 150,000 clones, approximately 80% seen once. The specimen sequenced was peripheral blood. The receptors come from a woman at least 80 years old with acute or convalescent COVID-19. CDR3s include the opening cysteine and the closing phenylalanine or tryptophan. D genes are given only for firm matches. The listing skips clone size in some rows; elsewhere it reads once, few, many or a size class.

v_call: TRBV30; clone_size: NA; j_call: TRBJ2-1; d_call: NA; cdr3_aa: CAWSRQSGNEQFF; cdr3_nt: TGTGCCTGGAGTAGACAGTCTGGGAATGAGCAGTTCTTC
v_call: TRBV3-1/TRBV3-2; clone_size: NA; j_call: TRBJ1-2; d_call: TRBD1; cdr3_aa: CASSQEGTNRGPYGYTF; cdr3_nt: TGTGCCAGCAGCCAAGAAGGGACGAACAGGGGGCCATATGGCTACACCTTC
v_call: TRBV6-4; clone_size: NA; j_call: TRBJ2-3; d_call: TRBD2; cdr3_aa: CASSDSTAGGADTQYF; cdr3_nt: TGTGCCAGCAGTGACTCGACGGCCGGGGGGGCAGATACGCAGTATTTT
v_call: TRBV11-3; clone_size: NA; j_call: TRBJ1-3; d_call: NA; cdr3_aa: CASSLEGRFSSGNTIYF; cdr3_nt: TGTGCCAGCAGCTTAGAAGGGAGGTTCAGCTCTGGAAACACCATATATTTT
v_call: TRBV5-1; clone_size: NA; j_call: TRBJ1-4; d_call: NA; cdr3_aa: CASSLAGNREGNEKLFF; cdr3_nt: TGCGCCAGCAGCTTGGCCGGTAACAGGGAGGGTAATGAAAAACTGTTTTTT
v_call: TRBV30; clone_size: NA; j_call: TRBJ1-3; d_call: TRBD1; cdr3_aa: CAWSAPGGGNTIYF; cdr3_nt: TGTGCCTGGAGTGCCCCAGGGGGTGGAAACACCATATATTTT
v_call: TRBV3-1/TRBV3-2; clone_size: few; j_call: TRBJ1-2; d_call: NA; cdr3_aa: CASSQEGAWGYTF; cdr3_nt: TGTGCCAGCAGCCAAGAGGGGGCATGGGGCTACACCTTC
v_call: TRBV3-1/TRBV3-2; clone_size: NA; j_call: TRBJ2-7; d_call: NA; cdr3_aa: CASSFPQGEQYF; cdr3_nt: TGTGCCAGCAGCTTCCCCCAGGGCGAGCAGTACTTC
v_call: TRBV9; clone_size: NA; j_call: TRBJ1-6; d_call: NA; cdr3_aa: CASSVLQENSPLHF; cdr3_nt: TGTGCCAGCAGCGTATTACAGGAAAATTCACCCCTCCACTTT
v_call: TRBV13; clone_size: NA; j_call: TRBJ2-7; d_call: NA; cdr3_aa: CASSRIKTGYEQYF; cdr3_nt: TGTGCCAGCAGCCGTATAAAAACGGGCTACGAGCAGTACTTC
v_call: TRBV5-1; clone_size: few; j_call: TRBJ2-7; d_call: TRBD1; cdr3_aa: CASSFTGGIEQYF; cdr3_nt: TGCGCCAGCAGTTTTACAGGGGGAATCGAGCAGTACTTC
v_call: TRBV5-6; clone_size: NA; j_call: TRBJ1-4; d_call: TRBD1; cdr3_aa: CASSFFSGGATNEKLFF; cdr3_nt: TGTGCCAGCAGCTTTTTCTCAGGGGGCGCGACTAATGAAAAACTGTTTTTT
v_call: TRBV27; clone_size: NA; j_call: TRBJ2-1; d_call: TRBD2; cdr3_aa: CASSFGTSVYNEQFF; cdr3_nt: TGTGCCAGCAGCTTCGGGACTAGCGTTTACAATGAGCAGTTCTTC
v_call: TRBV3-1/TRBV3-2; clone_size: NA; j_call: TRBJ1-6; d_call: TRBD1; cdr3_aa: CASTLGQHNSPLHF; cdr3_nt: TGTGCCAGCACTCTGGGACAGCATAATTCACCCCTCCACTTT
v_call: TRBV5-5; clone_size: NA; j_call: TRBJ1-5; d_call: NA; cdr3_aa: CASSSGPLIGNQPQHF; cdr3_nt: TGTGCCAGCAGCAGCGGGCCTTTAATTGGCAATCAGCCCCAGCATTTT